Listed below are T cell receptor beta chains from one sample, sequenced in a study of metastatic and nonmetastatic thyroid tumors. TCRdb re-called clones via MiXCR from the PCR reads. The sample carries fewer than 50,000 clones, 16% recorded once. The specimen sequenced was blood. The source is a female donor with papillary thyroid cancer or a benign thyroid nodule (not recorded which). Some clones in this sample may be carry-over from other donors' samples. Each CDR3 is given with its conserved first and last residue. The D gene is left open where the match is weak. A clone size is listed for some rows: how often the clone was seen (once, few, many), or a class if it is expanded.

>many|TRBV7-6|TRBJ1-1|.
TGTGCCAGCAGCTTAAAATATGGCAGAATGAATACTGAAGCTTTCTTT
CASSLKYGRMNTEAFF
>many|TRBV11-3|TRBJ2-2|TRBD2
TGTGCCAGCAGCTTGGGACTAGCGGGTGTCGGGGAGCTGTTTTTT
CASSLGLAGVGELFF
>many|TRBV10-3|TRBJ2-7|TRBD2
TGTGCCATCAGAGAAAAAGCGGGAACCTACGAGCAGTACTTC
CAIREKAGTYEQYF
>many|TRBV12-3/TRBV12-4|TRBJ1-1|.
TGTGCCAGCAGTTGGCCCGCCCCGGGACAGAACACTGAAGCTTTCTTT
CASSWPAPGQNTEAFF
>.|TRBV27|TRBJ2-7|.
TGTGCCAGCAGTAAGCAAAGGACAGCCTACGAGCAGTACTTC
CASSKQRTAYEQYF
>many|TRBV28|TRBJ2-3|TRBD1
TGTGCCAGCAGTTCGGGACAGTATACGCAGTATTTT
CASSSGQYTQYF
>many|TRBV6-1|TRBJ2-5|TRBD1
TGTGCCAGCAGTCGACAGGGATTGGAGACCCAGTACTTC
CASSRQGLETQYF
>medium-sized|TRBV25-1|TRBJ2-1|TRBD1
TGTGCCAGCAGTTGGGACAGGGACAACAATGAGCAGTTCTTC
CASSWDRDNNEQFF
>medium-sized|TRBV28|TRBJ2-3|.
TGTGCCAGCAGTTTATTTCCGGGACTTTCGAACACAGATACGCAGTATTTT
CASSLFPGLSNTDTQYF
>many|TRBV7-2|TRBJ1-1|.
TGTGCCAGCAGCTCCGTAGGGGGGCTAAACACTGAAGCTTTCTTT
CASSSVGGLNTEAFF
>many|TRBV25-1|TRBJ2-5|.
TGTGCCAGCAGTCCCCCGCCCGGAGGGGAGACCCAGTACTTC
CASSPPPGGETQYF
>many|TRBV20-1|TRBJ2-1|TRBD2
TGCAGTGCTAGTTGGACCGAGCGGGAGAGCGGTCAAGAGTTCTTC
CSASWTERESGQEFF
>few|TRBV12-3/TRBV12-4|TRBJ2-7|TRBD2
TGTGCCAGCAGGTCCGGGACTAGCTACGAGCAGTACTTC
CASRSGTSYEQYF
>many|TRBV5-1|TRBJ2-2|.
TGCGCCAGCAGCTTGGACGGCAGGAACACCGGGGAGCTGTTTTTT
CASSLDGRNTGELFF
>many|TRBV6-1|TRBJ1-3|.
TGTGCCAGCAGTGAAAAGGCGAACTCTGGAAACACCATATATTTT
CASSEKANSGNTIYF
>many|TRBV3-1|TRBJ1-2|TRBD1
TGTGCCAGCAGCCAGTGGGGGACAGGGGCGGACTATGGCTACACCTTC
CASSQWGTGADYGYTF
>many|TRBV28|TRBJ2-5|TRBD1
TGTGCCAGCAGCCCGACAGGGGGCGAGACCCAGTACTTC
CASSPTGGETQYF
>.|TRBV19|TRBJ1-1|.
TGTGCCAGTAGTATAAACCGGAACACTGAAGCTTTCTTT
CASSINRNTEAFF
>many|TRBV10-3|TRBJ2-7|.
TGTGCCTCCAAGGACCCTAACTACGAGCAGTACTTC
CASKDPNYEQYF
>many|TRBV24-1|TRBJ2-3|TRBD1
TGTGCCACCAGTGATCCTCGACAGGGGGGGATCGTCACAGATACGCAGTATTTT
CATSDPRQGGIVTDTQYF
>many|TRBV3-1|TRBJ1-1|.
TGTGCCAGCAGCCAAGACGTAGGCACTGAAGCTTTCTTT
CASSQDVGTEAFF
>many|TRBV11-2|TRBJ2-3|TRBD2
TGTGCCAGCAGCTCGCCCGGGACTAGGAAGATTAATACGCAGTATTTT
CASSSPGTRKINTQYF
>many|TRBV12-3/TRBV12-4|TRBJ2-7|.
TGTGCCAGCAGACTGGGACGGAATTCCTACGAGCAGTACTTC
CASRLGRNSYEQYF
>many|TRBV20-1|TRBJ2-7|TRBD1
TGCAGTGCTAGGGGGGGGACAGGGTCCCACGAGCAGTACTTC
CSARGGTGSHEQYF
>.|TRBV5-1|TRBJ1-1|TRBD1
TGCGCCAGCAGCTTGACCCAGGGGGCGCGAACTGAAGCTTTCTTT
CASSLTQGARTEAFF
>many|TRBV5-1|TRBJ1-4|TRBD1
TGCGCCAGCAGCCCCGGACAGGGCCGTGAAAAACTGTTTTTT
CASSPGQGREKLFF
>medium-sized|TRBV6-1|TRBJ2-7|TRBD1
TGTGCCAGCAGTACGGACAGGGACAGGAACGAGCAGTACTTC
CASSTDRDRNEQYF
>many|TRBV18|TRBJ2-5|.
TGTGCCAGCTCACTACCCCCCCAGGGCGGGGAGACCCAGTACTTC
CASSLPPQGGETQYF
>many|TRBV12-3/TRBV12-4|TRBJ2-5|.
TGTGCCAGCAGTTTCGGGGTTCAAGAGACCCAGTACTTC
CASSFGVQETQYF
>few|TRBV27|TRBJ2-1|TRBD2
TGTGCCAGCACTTTATTAGCGGGAGTAACAAATGAGCAGTTCTTC
CASTLLAGVTNEQFF
>many|TRBV6-1|TRBJ1-6|TRBD1
TGTGCCAGCAGTCAAGGACAGGAGGGGTCACCCCTCCACTTT
CASSQGQEGSPLHF
>.|TRBV5-4|TRBJ2-7|.
TGTGCCAGCAGCCCAGGGGGGGGGACCTACGAGCAGTACTTC
CASSPGGGTYEQYF
>.|TRBV25-1|TRBJ2-7|TRBD2
TGTGCCAGCAGTCTAGGGACTATCTCCGAGCAGTACTTC
CASSLGTISEQYF
>many|TRBV6-4|TRBJ2-7|TRBD2
TGTGCCAGCAGGCGGGAGGCCTACTCCTCCGAGCAGTACTTC
CASRREAYSSEQYF
>many|TRBV2|TRBJ2-1|TRBD1
TGTGCCAGCAGTGCGGACAGGGGTGGCCATGAGCAGTTCTTC
CASSADRGGHEQFF
>many|TRBV5-1|TRBJ1-4|TRBD1
TGCGCCAGCAGCGGACAGGGGGGGGAAAAACTGTTTTTT
CASSGQGGEKLFF
>many|TRBV11-1|TRBJ2-1|TRBD1
TGTGCCAGCAGCTTTGGGCAGGGGGCCTACAATGAGCAGTTCTTC
CASSFGQGAYNEQFF
>many|TRBV12-3/TRBV12-4|TRBJ1-2|.
TGTGCCAGCAGCCCGACCGCCGATCGGGGCTACACCTTC
CASSPTADRGYTF
>.|TRBV5-5|TRBJ2-2|.
TGTGCCAGCAGCTTGGCAGGGTACACCGGGGAGCTGTTTTTT
CASSLAGYTGELFF
>many|TRBV29-1|TRBJ2-6|TRBD1
TGCAGCGCCGGGGACAGGGCCTCTGGGGCCAACGTCCTGACTTTC
CSAGDRASGANVLTF
>many|TRBV30|TRBJ2-1|.
TGTGCCTGGACCGACCAGATCACTGAGCAGTTCTTC
CAWTDQITEQFF
>many|TRBV11-2|TRBJ2-5|.
TGTGCCAGCAGCTTAGGGGGGGACAGTGCGGCCACTTGGGAGACCCAGTACTTC
CASSLGGDSAATWETQYF
>many|TRBV5-1|TRBJ2-7|.
TGCGCCAGCAGCTCGCACAGCGCCGGGGAAGGTGAGCAGTACTTC
CASSSHSAGEGEQYF
>many|TRBV30|TRBJ2-2|.
TGTGCCTGGAGTCGTTCCAGGGTTCGAACCGGGGAGCTGTTTTTT
CAWSRSRVRTGELFF
>many|TRBV6-5|TRBJ2-7|.
TGTGCCAGCAGTTACCGCGGCTTTGACGAGCAGTACTTC
CASSYRGFDEQYF
>.|TRBV14|TRBJ2-5|.
TGTGCCAGCAGGCAGTACCGGGACACCCGGCAAGAGACCCAGTACTTC
CASRQYRDTRQETQYF
>many|TRBV19|TRBJ2-1|TRBD1
TGTGCCAGTACCGGGGGACAGGGGGCCTACAATGAGCAGTTCTTC
CASTGGQGAYNEQFF
>.|TRBV2|TRBJ2-1|TRBD2
TGTGCCAGCAGCGAAAGACTAGCGGGAGGGCCGCGGACCTACAATGAGCAGTTCTTC
CASSERLAGGPRTYNEQFF
>medium-sized|TRBV25-1|TRBJ1-2|TRBD1
TGTGCCAGCAACAGGGGAAGGGATGGCTACACCTTC
CASNRGRDGYTF
>once|TRBV20-1|TRBJ2-7|TRBD2
TGCAGTGCTAGAGTAACTAGCGGGATCTCCTACGAGCAGTACTTC
CSARVTSGISYEQYF
>many|TRBV19|TRBJ2-4|.
TGTGCCAGTAGTATTGGGGAAAAGGCCAAAAACATTCAGTACTTC
CASSIGEKAKNIQYF
>many|TRBV7-7|TRBJ2-2|.
TGTGCCAGCAGCTTAGTAGAGGGCTCCGGGGAGCTGTTTTTT
CASSLVEGSGELFF
>.|TRBV27|TRBJ1-1|TRBD1
TGTGCCAGCAGGACGGACAGGGGGGACATTATGAACACTGAAGCTTTCTTT
CASRTDRGDIMNTEAFF
>.|TRBV19|TRBJ1-2|.
TGTGCCAGTAGTATAGACAGGCCCTCTGGCTACACCTTC
CASSIDRPSGYTF
>.|TRBV20-1|TRBJ2-7|.
TGCAGTGCTATCAGACAGGATCCCTACGAGCAGTACTTC
CSAIRQDPYEQYF
>many|TRBV5-5|TRBJ2-1|TRBD2
TGTGCCAGCTGGGCGGTGGGACTAGTCTACAATGAGCAGTTCTTC
CASWAVGLVYNEQFF
>few|TRBV6-1|TRBJ1-6|.
TGTGCCAGCAGTGAAGCGCTGGGGGCGGGTTCACCCCTCCACTTT
CASSEALGAGSPLHF